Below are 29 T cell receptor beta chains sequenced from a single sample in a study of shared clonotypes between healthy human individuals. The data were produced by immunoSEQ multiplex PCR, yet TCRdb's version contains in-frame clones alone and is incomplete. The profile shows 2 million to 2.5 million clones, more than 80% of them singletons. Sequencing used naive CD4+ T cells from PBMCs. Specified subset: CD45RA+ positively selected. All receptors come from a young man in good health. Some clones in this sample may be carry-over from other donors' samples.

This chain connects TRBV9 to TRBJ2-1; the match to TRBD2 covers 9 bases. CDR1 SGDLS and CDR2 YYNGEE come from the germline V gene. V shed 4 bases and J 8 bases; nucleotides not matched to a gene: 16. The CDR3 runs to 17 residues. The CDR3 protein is CASSPSGGGRAVDEQFF. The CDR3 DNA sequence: TGTGCCAGCAGCCCTAGTGGAGGCGGGAGGGCTGTCGATGAGCAGTTCTTC.

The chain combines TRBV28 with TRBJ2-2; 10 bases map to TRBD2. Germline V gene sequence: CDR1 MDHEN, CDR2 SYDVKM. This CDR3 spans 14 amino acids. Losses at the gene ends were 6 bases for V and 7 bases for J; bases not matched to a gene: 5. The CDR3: CASSLAGVRGELFF. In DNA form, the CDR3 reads TGTGCCAGCAGCCTAGCGGGAGTTCGCGGGGAGCTGTTTTTT. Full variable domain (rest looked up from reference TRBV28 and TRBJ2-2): DVKVTQSSRYLVKRTGEKVFLECVQDMDHENMFWYRQDPGLGLRLIYFSYDVKMKEKGDIPEGYSVSREKKERFSLILESASTNQTSMYLCASSLAGVRGELFFGEGSRLTVL.

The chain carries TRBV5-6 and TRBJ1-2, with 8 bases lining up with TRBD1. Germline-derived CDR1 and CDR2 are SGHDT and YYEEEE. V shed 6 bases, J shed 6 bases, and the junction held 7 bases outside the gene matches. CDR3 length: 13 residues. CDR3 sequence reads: CASKTGVRDGYTF. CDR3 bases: TGTGCCAGCAAGACAGGGGTGAGGGATGGCTACACCTTC.

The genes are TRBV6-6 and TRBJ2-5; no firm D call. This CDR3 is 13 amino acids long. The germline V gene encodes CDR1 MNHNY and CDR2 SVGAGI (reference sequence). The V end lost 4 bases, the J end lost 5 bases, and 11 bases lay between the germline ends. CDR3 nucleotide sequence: TGTGCCAGCAGTTCCAACCCTGGGGAGACCCAGTACTTC. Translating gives CASSSNPGETQYF.

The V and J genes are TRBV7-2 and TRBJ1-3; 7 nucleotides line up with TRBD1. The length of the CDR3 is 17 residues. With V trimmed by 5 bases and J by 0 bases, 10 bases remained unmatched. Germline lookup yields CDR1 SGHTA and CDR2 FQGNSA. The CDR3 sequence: CASSPRQGLPSGNTIYF. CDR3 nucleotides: TGTGCCAGCAGCCCCCGACAGGGTTTGCCCTCTGGAAACACCATATATTTT. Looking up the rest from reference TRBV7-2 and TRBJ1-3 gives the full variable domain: GAGVSQSPSNKVTEKGKDVELRCDPISGHTALYWYRQSLGQGLEFLIYFQGNSAPDKSGLPSDRFSAERTGGSVSTLTIQRTQQEDSAVYLCASSPRQGLPSGNTIYFGEGSWLTVV.

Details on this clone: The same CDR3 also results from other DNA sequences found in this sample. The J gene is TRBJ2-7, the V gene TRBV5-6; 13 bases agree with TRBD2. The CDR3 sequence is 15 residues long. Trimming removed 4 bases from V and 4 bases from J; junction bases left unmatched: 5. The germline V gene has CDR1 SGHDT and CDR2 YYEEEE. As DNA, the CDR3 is TGTGCCAGCAGCCGGACTAGCGGGAGTGTATACGAGCAGTACTTC. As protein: CASSRTSGSVYEQYF. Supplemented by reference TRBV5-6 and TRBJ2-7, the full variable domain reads DAGVTQSPTHLIKTRGQQVTLRCSPKSGHDTVSWYQQALGQGPQFIFQYYEEEERQRGNFPDRFSGHQFPNYSSELNVNALLLGDSALYLCASSRTSGSVYEQYFGPGTRLTVT.

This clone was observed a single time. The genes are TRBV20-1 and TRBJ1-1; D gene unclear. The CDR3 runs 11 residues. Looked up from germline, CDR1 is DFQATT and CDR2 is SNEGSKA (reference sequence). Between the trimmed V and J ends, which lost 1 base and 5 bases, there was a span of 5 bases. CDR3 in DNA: TGCAGTGCTAGAGGGTGGACTGAAGCTTTCTTT. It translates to CSARGWTEAFF.

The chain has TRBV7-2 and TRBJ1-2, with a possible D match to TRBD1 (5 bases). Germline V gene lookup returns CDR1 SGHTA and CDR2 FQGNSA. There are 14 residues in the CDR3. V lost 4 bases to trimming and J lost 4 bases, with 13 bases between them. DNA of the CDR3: TGTGCCAGCAGCTGGGGGACTTCTGGCTATGGCTACACCTTC. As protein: CASSWGTSGYGYTF.

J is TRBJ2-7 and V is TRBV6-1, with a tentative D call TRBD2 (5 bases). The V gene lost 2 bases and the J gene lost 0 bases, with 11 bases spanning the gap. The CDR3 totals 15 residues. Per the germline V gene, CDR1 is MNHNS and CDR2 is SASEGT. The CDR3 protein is CASSERGRSSYEQYF. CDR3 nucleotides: TGTGCCAGCAGTGAACGAGGGCGTAGCTCCTACGAGCAGTACTTC.

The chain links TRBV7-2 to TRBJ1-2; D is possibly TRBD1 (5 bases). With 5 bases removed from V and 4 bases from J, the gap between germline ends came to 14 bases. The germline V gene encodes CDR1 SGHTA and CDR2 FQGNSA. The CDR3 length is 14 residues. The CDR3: CASSPILQGYGYTF. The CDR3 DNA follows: TGTGCCAGCAGCCCGATTCTCCAGGGCTATGGCTACACCTTC.

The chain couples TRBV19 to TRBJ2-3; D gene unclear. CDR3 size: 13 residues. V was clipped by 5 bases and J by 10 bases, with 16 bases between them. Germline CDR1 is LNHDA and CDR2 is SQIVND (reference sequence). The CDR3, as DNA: TGTGCCAGTAGTTTCAAAAGTGGAAAGGCGCAGTATTTT. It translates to CASSFKSGKAQYF.

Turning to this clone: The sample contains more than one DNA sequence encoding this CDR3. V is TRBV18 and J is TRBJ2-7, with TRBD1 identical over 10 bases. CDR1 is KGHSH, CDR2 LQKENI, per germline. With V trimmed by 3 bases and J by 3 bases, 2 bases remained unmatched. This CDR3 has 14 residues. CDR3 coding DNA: TGTGCCAGCTCACCGGGGGACAGGGGCTACGAGCAGTACTTC. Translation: CASSPGDRGYEQYF.

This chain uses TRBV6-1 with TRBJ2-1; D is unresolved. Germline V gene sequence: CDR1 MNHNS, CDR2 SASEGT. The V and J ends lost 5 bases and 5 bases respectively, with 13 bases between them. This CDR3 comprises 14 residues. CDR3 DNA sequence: TGTGCCAGCAGTCCCAGAAACCCCGACAATGAGCAGTTCTTC. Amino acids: CASSPRNPDNEQFF.

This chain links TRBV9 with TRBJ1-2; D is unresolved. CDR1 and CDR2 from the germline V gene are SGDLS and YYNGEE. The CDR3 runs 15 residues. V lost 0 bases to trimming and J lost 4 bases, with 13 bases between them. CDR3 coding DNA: TGTGCCAGCAGCGTAGCGGAGACGGAGATCTATGGCTACACCTTC. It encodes CASSVAETEIYGYTF. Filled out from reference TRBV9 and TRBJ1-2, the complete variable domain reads DSGVTQTPKHLITATGQRVTLRCSPRSGDLSVYWYQQSLDQGLQFLIQYYNGEERAKGNILERFSAQQFPDLHSELNLSSLELGDSALYFCASSVAETEIYGYTFGSGTRLTVV.

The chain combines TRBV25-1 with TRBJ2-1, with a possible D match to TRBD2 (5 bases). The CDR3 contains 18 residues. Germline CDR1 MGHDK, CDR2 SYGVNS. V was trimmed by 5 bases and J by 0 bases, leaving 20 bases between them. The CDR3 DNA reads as TGTGCCAGCAGTTCGGGAAGGGCACCTGCAGTCTCCTACAATGAGCAGTTCTTC. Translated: CASSSGRAPAVSYNEQFF.

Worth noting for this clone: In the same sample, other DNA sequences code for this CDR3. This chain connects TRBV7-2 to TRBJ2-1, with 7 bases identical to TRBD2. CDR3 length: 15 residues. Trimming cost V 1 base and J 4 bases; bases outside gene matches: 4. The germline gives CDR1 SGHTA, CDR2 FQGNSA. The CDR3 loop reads CASSLGGGSYNEQFF. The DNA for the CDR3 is TGTGCCAGCAGCTTAGGGGGCGGGAGTTACAATGAGCAGTTCTTC.

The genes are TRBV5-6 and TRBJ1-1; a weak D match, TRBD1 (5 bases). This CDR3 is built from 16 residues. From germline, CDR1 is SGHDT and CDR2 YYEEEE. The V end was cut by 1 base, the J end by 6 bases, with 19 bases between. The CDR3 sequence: CASSLRGDWASAEAFF. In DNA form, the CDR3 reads TGTGCCAGCAGCTTGAGGGGTGACTGGGCCTCAGCTGAAGCTTTCTTT.

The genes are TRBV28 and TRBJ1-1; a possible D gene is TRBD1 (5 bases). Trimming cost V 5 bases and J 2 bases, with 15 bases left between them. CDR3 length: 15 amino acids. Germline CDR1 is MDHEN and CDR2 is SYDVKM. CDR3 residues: CASSDPGGRNTEAFF. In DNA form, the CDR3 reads TGTGCCAGCAGTGACCCGGGGGGGAGAAACACTGAAGCTTTCTTT.

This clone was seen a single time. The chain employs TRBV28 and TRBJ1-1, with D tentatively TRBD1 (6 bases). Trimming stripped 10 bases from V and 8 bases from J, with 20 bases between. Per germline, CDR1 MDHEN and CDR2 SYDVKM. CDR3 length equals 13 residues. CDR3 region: CATLGQYRLEAFF. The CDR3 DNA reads TGTGCCACCCTTGGACAGTATAGACTAGAAGCTTTCTTT.

Here the CDR3 reads CAISDLVGAIYNEQFF. The CDR3 nucleotides are TGTGCCATCAGTGATTTAGTAGGGGCTATCTACAATGAGCAGTTCTTC. The chain uses TRBV10-3 and TRBJ2-1; perhaps TRBD1 as D (5 bases). V lost 3 bases to trimming and J lost 3 bases, with 15 bases between them. Germline assignment: CDR1 ENHRY and CDR2 SYGVKD. The CDR3 extends over 16 amino acids.

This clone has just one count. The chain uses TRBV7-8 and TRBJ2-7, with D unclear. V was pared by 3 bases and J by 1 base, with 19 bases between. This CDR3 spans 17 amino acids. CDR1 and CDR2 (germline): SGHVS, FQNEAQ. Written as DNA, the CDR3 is TGTGCCAGCAGCTTGTACCAGCGAGAGCACCTTTCCTACGAGCAGTACTTC. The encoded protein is CASSLYQREHLSYEQYF.

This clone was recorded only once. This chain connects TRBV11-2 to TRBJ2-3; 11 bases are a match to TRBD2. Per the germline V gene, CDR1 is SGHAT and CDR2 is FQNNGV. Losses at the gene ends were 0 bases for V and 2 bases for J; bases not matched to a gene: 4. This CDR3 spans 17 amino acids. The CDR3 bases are TGTGCCAGCAGCTTAGAGCGACTAGCGGGACTCACAGATACGCAGTATTTT. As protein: CASSLERLAGLTDTQYF.

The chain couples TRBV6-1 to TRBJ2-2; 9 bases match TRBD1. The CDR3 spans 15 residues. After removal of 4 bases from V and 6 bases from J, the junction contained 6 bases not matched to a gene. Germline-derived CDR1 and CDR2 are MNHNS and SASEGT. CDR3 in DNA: TGTGCCAGCAGTGCCGGGACAGGGATCGCCGGGGAGCTGTTTTTT. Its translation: CASSAGTGIAGELFF.

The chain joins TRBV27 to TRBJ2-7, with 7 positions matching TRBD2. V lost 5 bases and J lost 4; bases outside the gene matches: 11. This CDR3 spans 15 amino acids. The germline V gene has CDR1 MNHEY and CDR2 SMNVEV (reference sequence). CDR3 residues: CASSPMSGTLYEQYF. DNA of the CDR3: TGTGCCAGCAGTCCAATGAGCGGGACCCTATACGAGCAGTACTTC.

Here the CDR3 reads CASSLNQASYEQYF. The DNA for the CDR3 is TGTGCCAGCAGCTTGAATCAGGCGTCCTACGAGCAGTACTTC. This rearrangement joins TRBV5-4 to TRBJ2-7; no firm D call. V lost 1 base to trimming and J lost 1 base, with 9 bases between them. The CDR3 sequence is 14 residues long. The germline CDR1 and CDR2 sequences are SGHNT and YYREEE (reference sequence).

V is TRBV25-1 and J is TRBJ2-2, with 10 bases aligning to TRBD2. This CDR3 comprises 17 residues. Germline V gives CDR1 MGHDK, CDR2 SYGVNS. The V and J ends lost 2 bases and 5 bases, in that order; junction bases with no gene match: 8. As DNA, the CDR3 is TGTGCCAGCAGTGAAGGTTTGTCTAGCGGGAGAACCGGGGAGCTGTTTTTT. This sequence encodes CASSEGLSSGRTGELFF.

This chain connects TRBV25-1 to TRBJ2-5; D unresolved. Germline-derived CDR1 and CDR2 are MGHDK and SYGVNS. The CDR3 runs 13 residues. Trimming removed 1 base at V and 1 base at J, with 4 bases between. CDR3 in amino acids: CASSEFVQETQYF. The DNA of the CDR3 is TGTGCCAGCAGTGAATTTGTCCAAGAGACCCAGTACTTC.

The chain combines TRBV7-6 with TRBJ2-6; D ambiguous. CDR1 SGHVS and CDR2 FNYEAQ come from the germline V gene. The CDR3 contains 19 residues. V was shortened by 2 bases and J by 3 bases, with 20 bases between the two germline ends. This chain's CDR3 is CASSLRVGIEFYGANVLTF. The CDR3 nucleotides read TGTGCCAGCAGCTTAAGGGTGGGGATTGAGTTCTATGGGGCCAACGTCCTGACTTTC.

The CDR3: CASTLYRATNEKLFF. CDR3 in DNA: TGTGCCAGCACACTTTACAGGGCAACTAATGAAAAACTGTTTTTT. The chain recombines TRBV6-1 with TRBJ1-4; possibly TRBD1 for D (6 bases). The ends were cut back, 7 bases at V and 0 bases at J, with 12 bases in the middle. CDR3 length equals 15 residues. Looked up from germline, CDR1 is MNHNS and CDR2 is SASEGT.